This is a list of T cell receptor beta chains from one sample in a study of T cell repertoires in cytomegalovirus infection. TCRdb analysed the reads with MiXCR anew, one entry per CDR3 protein. The sample yields tens of thousands of distinct CDR3 sequences, over 3.5% seen once. Input material: PBMCs. These receptors all come from a human donor in good health (CMV status not recorded). Some clones in this sample may be carry-over from other donors' samples. Each CDR3 is given with its conserved first and last residue. Fields, in order: CDR3 length, clone size, V gene, J gene, D gene, CDR3 protein, CDR3 DNA. The D gene is left open where the match is weak. Size tells how often a clone was seen (once, few, many) or the class of an expanded clone, and some rows leave it out.

length: 14
size: many
V: TRBV7-2
J: TRBJ2-3
D: TRBD2
CDR3: CASLREFSTDTQYF
DNA: TGTGCCAGCTTGCGGGAGTTTAGCACAGATACGCAGTATTTT

length: 17
size: many
V: TRBV7-6
J: TRBJ2-2
D: -
CDR3: CASTPPVTGDNTGELFF
DNA: TGTGCCAGCACTCCACCTGTTACGGGGGACAACACCGGGGAGCTGTTTTTT

length: 9
size: many
V: TRBV7-3
J: TRBJ2-7
D: -
CDR3: CASGGEQYF
DNA: TGTGCCAGCGGGGGCGAGCAGTACTTC

length: 13
size: many
V: TRBV7-3
J: TRBJ2-1
D: -
CDR3: CASSGVRGGGLFF
DNA: TGTGCCAGCAGCGGAGTGAGGGGGGGGGGGCTGTTCTTC

length: 13
size: many
V: TRBV7-2
J: TRBJ1-2
D: TRBD1
CDR3: CASSSGQGGGYTF
DNA: TGTGCCAGCAGCTCGGGACAGGGCGGTGGCTACACCTTC

length: 13
size: many
V: TRBV29-1
J: TRBJ2-7
D: -
CDR3: CSVGQAVLYEQYF
DNA: TGCAGCGTTGGCCAAGCCGTACTCTACGAGCAGTACTTC

length: 14
size: many
V: TRBV7-8
J: TRBJ2-3
D: TRBD2
CDR3: CASAISGTTDTQYF
DNA: TGTGCCAGCGCGATTAGCGGGACCACAGATACGCAGTATTTT

length: 14
size: many
V: TRBV20-1
J: TRBJ2-7
D: -
CDR3: CSARDLARTYEQYF
DNA: TGCAGTGCTAGAGATCTGGCCAGAACCTACGAGCAGTACTTC

length: 12
size: many
V: TRBV20-1
J: TRBJ1-2
D: -
CDR3: CSASGTVHGYTF
DNA: TGCAGTGCTAGCGGGACCGTCCATGGCTACACCTTC

length: 17
size: -
V: TRBV25-1
J: TRBJ2-3
D: -
CDR3: CASSDRAVRPHTDTQYF
DNA: TGTGCCAGCAGTGATAGGGCGGTCCGCCCCCACACAGATACGCAGTATTTT

length: 14
size: many
V: TRBV7-2
J: TRBJ2-5
D: TRBD2
CDR3: CASSSESLAGTQYF
DNA: TGTGCCAGCAGCTCCGAGTCGTTAGCGGGTACCCAGTACTTC

length: 14
size: many
V: TRBV19
J: TRBJ1-5
D: -
CDR3: CASSLRVQNQPQHF
DNA: TGTGCCAGTAGTCTCAGGGTCCAAAATCAGCCCCAGCATTTT

length: 16
size: many
V: TRBV4-3
J: TRBJ1-1
D: TRBD1
CDR3: CASSQDGPGGYTEAFF
DNA: TGCGCCAGCAGCCAAGATGGCCCAGGGGGCTACACTGAAGCTTTCTTT

length: 14
size: many
V: TRBV10-3
J: TRBJ1-4
D: TRBD1
CDR3: CAISSGGSNEKLFF
DNA: TGTGCCATCAGTTCAGGGGGCTCGAATGAAAAACTGTTTTTT

length: 17
size: many
V: TRBV10-3
J: TRBJ1-4
D: -
CDR3: CARISPGEENVKKKLFF
DNA: TGTGCCAGGATATCCCCAGGGGAAGAGAATGTCAAGAAAAAACTGTTTTTT

length: 15
size: many
V: TRBV11-1
J: TRBJ2-1
D: TRBD2
CDR3: CASSVGEGSYNEQFF
DNA: TGTGCCAGCAGCGTTGGGGAGGGGTCCTACAATGAGCAGTTCTTC

length: 14
size: many
V: TRBV7-2
J: TRBJ1-5
D: -
CDR3: CASSLVVGTQPQHF
DNA: TGTGCCAGCAGCTTGGTCGTAGGGACCCAGCCCCAGCATTTT

length: 16
size: many
V: TRBV5-1
J: TRBJ2-1
D: TRBD2
CDR3: CASTSGGGISYNEQFF
DNA: TGCGCCAGCACCTCTGGGGGAGGGATCTCCTACAATGAGCAGTTCTTC

length: 17
size: many
V: TRBV7-2
J: TRBJ2-1
D: TRBD2
CDR3: CASSLGESGGGNNEQFF
DNA: TGTGCCAGCAGCTTAGGAGAAAGCGGGGGCGGAAACAATGAGCAGTTCTTC

length: 15
size: -
V: TRBV20-1
J: TRBJ2-1
D: -
CDR3: CSAKGGASSYNEQFF
DNA: TGCAGTGCTAAGGGGGGTGCTAGCTCCTACAATGAGCAGTTCTTC

length: 13
size: many
V: TRBV7-2
J: TRBJ1-1
D: -
CDR3: CASSLNVRTEAFF
DNA: TGTGCCAGCAGCTTAAATGTCCGTACTGAAGCTTTCTTT

length: 14
size: many
V: TRBV7-2
J: TRBJ2-1
D: -
CDR3: CASSTADGYNEQFF
DNA: TGTGCCAGCAGCACCGCGGACGGGTACAATGAGCAGTTCTTC

length: 13
size: many
V: TRBV28
J: TRBJ2-5
D: -
CDR3: CASSSGVGETQYF
DNA: TGTGCCAGCAGTTCCGGTGTGGGAGAGACCCAGTACTTC

length: 14
size: many
V: TRBV12-3/TRBV12-4
J: TRBJ1-4
D: -
CDR3: CASSFAAGHEKLFF
DNA: TGTGCCAGCAGTTTCGCGGCAGGGCACGAAAAACTGTTTTTT

length: 14
size: many
V: TRBV7-2
J: TRBJ2-5
D: -
CDR3: CASSLSRFQETQYF
DNA: TGTGCCAGCAGCTTGAGCAGGTTCCAAGAGACCCAGTACTTC

length: 14
size: many
V: TRBV28
J: TRBJ1-5
D: TRBD1
CDR3: CASSTGGRNQPQHF
DNA: TGTGCCAGCAGTACAGGGGGTCGGAATCAGCCCCAGCATTTT

length: 15
size: many
V: TRBV20-1
J: TRBJ2-5
D: TRBD2
CDR3: CSAGYSGGLALAQYF
DNA: TGCAGTGCTGGGTATAGCGGGGGCCTCGCATTGGCCCAGTACTTC

length: 15
size: many
V: TRBV7-9
J: TRBJ2-3
D: -
CDR3: CASSYGKLRADTQYF
DNA: TGTGCCAGCAGCTACGGGAAGCTTAGGGCAGATACGCAGTATTTT

length: 14
size: many
V: TRBV7-2
J: TRBJ1-1
D: -
CDR3: CASSLGRVNTEAFF
DNA: TGTGCCAGCAGCTTGGGCCGGGTGAACACTGAAGCTTTCTTT

length: 14
size: many
V: TRBV4-1
J: TRBJ2-2
D: TRBD2
CDR3: CASSQAGGPGELFF
DNA: TGCGCCAGCAGCCAGGCGGGAGGGCCTGGGGAGCTGTTTTTT

length: 13
size: few
V: TRBV28
J: TRBJ2-7
D: -
CDR3: CASSFLGSGEQYF
DNA: TGTGCCAGCAGTTTCCTAGGGAGCGGGGAGCAGTACTTC

length: 14
size: many
V: TRBV27
J: TRBJ2-5
D: -
CDR3: CASSLRGLGETQYF
DNA: TGTGCCAGCAGTTTACGAGGTCTGGGAGAGACCCAGTACTTC

length: 16
size: many
V: TRBV7-3
J: TRBJ1-6
D: -
CDR3: CASSLTGARGNSPLHF
DNA: TGTGCCAGCAGCTTGACAGGAGCCCGGGGGAATTCACCCCTCCACTTT

length: 12
size: many
V: TRBV20-1
J: TRBJ2-7
D: TRBD2
CDR3: CSADLAGVEQYF
DNA: TGCAGTGCTGATCTAGCGGGGGTGGAGCAGTACTTC

length: 14
size: many
V: TRBV2
J: TRBJ2-2
D: -
CDR3: CASKVEPNTGELFF
DNA: TGTGCCAGCAAGGTCGAACCGAACACCGGGGAGCTGTTTTTT

length: 13
size: many
V: TRBV2
J: TRBJ2-2
D: TRBD2
CDR3: CASGRARVGELFF
DNA: TGTGCCAGCGGGAGGGCGCGGGTCGGGGAGCTGTTTTTT

length: 14
size: many
V: TRBV7-8
J: TRBJ2-5
D: -
CDR3: CASSLGVGKETQYF
DNA: TGTGCCAGCAGCTTAGGGGTTGGAAAAGAGACCCAGTACTTC